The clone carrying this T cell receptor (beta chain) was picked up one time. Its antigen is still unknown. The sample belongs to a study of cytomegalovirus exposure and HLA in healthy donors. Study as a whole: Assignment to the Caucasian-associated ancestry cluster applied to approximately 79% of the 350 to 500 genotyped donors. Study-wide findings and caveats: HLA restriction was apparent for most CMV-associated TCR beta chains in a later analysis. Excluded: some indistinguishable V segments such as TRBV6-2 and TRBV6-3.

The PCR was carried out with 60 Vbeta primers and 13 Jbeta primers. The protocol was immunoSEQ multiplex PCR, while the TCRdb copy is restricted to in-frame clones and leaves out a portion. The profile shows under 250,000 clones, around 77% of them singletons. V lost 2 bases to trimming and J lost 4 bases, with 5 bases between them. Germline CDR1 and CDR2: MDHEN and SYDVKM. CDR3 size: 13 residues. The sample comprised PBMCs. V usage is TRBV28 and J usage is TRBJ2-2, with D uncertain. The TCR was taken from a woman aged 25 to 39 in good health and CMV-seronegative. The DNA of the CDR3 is TGTGCCAGCAGTTTAAGCTCCACCGGGGAGCTGTTTTTT. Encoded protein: CASSLSSTGELFF.